Listed below are T cell receptor beta chains from one sample, sequenced in a study of molecular identifiers for immune sequencing clone quantification. One entry per CDR3 protein, called by TCRdb with MiXCR from the PCR reads. The table shows approximately 680,000 distinct CDR3 sequences, with 25% occurring only once. The sequencing sample was made of naive CD8+ T cells from blood, with Jurkat cell RNA spiked in. The receptor source for this set is a human donor in good health. Some libraries in this study had Jurkat cell RNA spiked in. Both conserved end residues are part of each CDR3. The D gene is left open where the match is weak. Not all rows give a size; the values are once, few, many and, for expanded clones, a class.

NA,TRBV20-1,TRBJ2-6,NA,16,CSARDTRETGANVLTF,TGCAGTGCTAGAGACACCAGGGAAACTGGGGCCAACGTCCTGACTTTC
few,TRBV19,TRBJ2-7,NA,13,CASSKGGVGEQYF,TGTGCCAGTAGTAAAGGAGGGGTGGGCGAGCAGTACTTC
few,TRBV19,TRBJ2-7,NA,16,CASSPLGGRRSYEQYF,TGTGCCAGTAGTCCCCTCGGAGGGCGGCGCTCCTACGAGCAGTACTTC
many,TRBV12-3/TRBV12-4,TRBJ1-1,NA,13,CASRGILNTEAFF,TGTGCCAGCAGGGGTATTCTGAACACTGAAGCTTTCTTT
few,TRBV6-2/TRBV6-3,TRBJ1-1,NA,13,CASSFSWNTEAFF,TGTGCCAGCAGTTTTAGTTGGAACACTGAAGCTTTCTTT
few,TRBV2,TRBJ2-5,NA,15,CASRSTAGNQETQYF,TGTGCCAGCAGATCTACGGCGGGGAATCAAGAGACCCAGTACTTC
many,TRBV24-1,TRBJ2-3,NA,16,CATSDSQQRSTDTQYF,TGTGCCACCAGTGATTCCCAGCAACGAAGCACAGATACGCAGTATTTT
few,TRBV12-3/TRBV12-4,TRBJ2-5,NA,14,CASSQTAFQETQYF,TGTGCCAGCAGTCAAACAGCGTTCCAAGAGACCCAGTACTTC
NA,TRBV6-5,TRBJ1-1,NA,13,CASSLLGSVGAFF,TGTGCCAGCAGTTTGTTGGGGTCGGTTGGAGCTTTCTTT
many,TRBV5-6,TRBJ2-3,NA,16,CASSLVRLGVTDTQYF,TGTGCCAGCAGCTTGGTTCGACTAGGTGTCACAGATACGCAGTATTTT
NA,TRBV12-3/TRBV12-4,TRBJ2-2,TRBD1,16,CASSASGTGWTGELFF,TGTGCCAGCAGTGCCTCCGGGACAGGGTGGACCGGGGAGCTGTTTTTT
many,TRBV12-3/TRBV12-4,TRBJ1-5,NA,16,CASSSLGQGRSQPQHF,TGTGCCAGCAGTTCCCTAGGGCAGGGTCGTAGCCAGCCCCAGCATTTT
few,TRBV21-1,TRBJ2-7,NA,15,CASSKEGLAKYEQYF,TGTGCCAGCAGCAAAGAGGGACTAGCCAAATACGAGCAGTACTTC
many,TRBV14,TRBJ2-5,NA,16,CASSRKGPGSQETQYF,TGTGCCAGCAGCCGGAAAGGTCCAGGTTCACAAGAGACCCAGTACTTC
few,TRBV14,TRBJ2-5,TRBD2,15,CASSQDPLAWETRYF,TGTGCCAGCAGCCAAGATCCACTAGCGTGGGAGACCCGGTACTTC
many,TRBV18,TRBJ2-5,TRBD2,15,CASSKTSGPQETQYF,TGTGCCAGCTCAAAGACTAGCGGCCCCCAAGAGACCCAGTACTTC
few,TRBV27,TRBJ1-4,TRBD1,15,CASSFLGQVDEKLFF,TGTGCCAGCAGTTTCCTGGGACAGGTGGATGAAAAACTGTTTTTT
many,TRBV7-2,TRBJ2-3,NA,16,CASSLVSGARTDTQYF,TGTGCCAGCAGCTTAGTATCGGGGGCGAGAACAGATACGCAGTATTTT
NA,TRBV30,TRBJ2-7,TRBD2,16,CAWSPMLAGGPYEQYF,TGTGCCTGGAGTCCCATGCTAGCGGGAGGGCCCTACGAGCAGTACTTC
few,TRBV19,TRBJ2-7,NA,15,CASSILSGFSYEQYF,TGTGCCAGTAGTATACTGAGCGGGTTCTCCTACGAGCAGTACTTC
few,TRBV19,TRBJ2-5,NA,14,CASSRLTGTRTQYF,TGTGCCAGTAGTCGTTTGACCGGGACCCGGACCCAGTACTTC
few,TRBV6-5,TRBJ2-3,TRBD2,15,CASSYVGGTTDTQYF,TGTGCCAGCAGTTACGTGGGGGGGACCACAGATACGCAGTATTTT
NA,TRBV7-6,TRBJ2-3,NA,15,CASSLFRASTDTQYF,TGTGCCAGCAGCTTATTTCGGGCCTCCACAGATACGCAGTATTTT
once,TRBV7-9,TRBJ1-4,NA,16,CAGSPLGLAEGEKLFF,TGTGCCGGCAGCCCCCTAGGACTTGCCGAGGGTGAAAAACTGTTTTTT
many,TRBV4-3,TRBJ2-7,TRBD2,18,CASSQDGPSGGSSYEQYF,TGCGCCAGCAGCCAAGACGGTCCTAGCGGGGGGAGCTCCTACGAGCAGTACTTC
few,TRBV6-4,TRBJ2-3,TRBD1,14,CASSDSGGADTQYF,TGTGCCAGCAGTGACTCAGGGGGCGCAGATACGCAGTATTTT
few,TRBV9,TRBJ2-3,TRBD2,18,CASSVEGLAATSTDTQYF,TGTGCCAGCAGCGTAGAAGGGCTAGCGGCAACTAGCACAGATACGCAGTATTTT
few,TRBV5-1,TRBJ2-5,NA,15,CASSLEDRWQETQYF,TGCGCCAGCAGCTTGGAGGACAGATGGCAAGAGACCCAGTACTTC
many,TRBV15,TRBJ1-5,NA,16,CATSRDGTGGGQPQHF,TGTGCCACCAGCAGAGATGGGACCGGGGGAGGTCAGCCCCAGCATTTT
NA,TRBV29-1,TRBJ2-1,NA,12,CSVDATYNEQFF,TGCAGCGTTGACGCCACCTACAATGAGCAGTTCTTC
NA,TRBV5-6,TRBJ1-1,NA,16,CASNPGQIRVNTEAFF,TGTGCCAGCAACCCCGGACAGATCCGTGTGAACACTGAAGCTTTCTTT
NA,TRBV6-5,TRBJ2-2,TRBD1,16,CASSPGTGVNTGEPFF,TGTGCCAGCAGTCCCGGGACAGGGGTGAACACCGGGGAGCCGTTTTTT
NA,TRBV19,TRBJ2-3,TRBD2,16,CASSILAGVETDTQYF,TGTGCCAGTAGTATCCTCGCGGGAGTGGAGACAGATACGCAGTATTTT
many,TRBV4-1,TRBJ1-4,TRBD1,15,CASSHAGTGDEKLFF,TGCGCCAGCAGCCATGCCGGGACAGGGGATGAAAAACTGTTTTTT
few,TRBV6-4,TRBJ2-3,TRBD2,15,CASSASGRYTDTQYF,TGTGCCAGCAGTGCTAGCGGGAGATACACAGATACGCAGTATTTT
NA,TRBV7-3,TRBJ1-1,NA,14,CASSALGPNTEAFF,TGTGCCAGCAGCGCCTTAGGGCCGAACACTGAAGCTTTCTTT
NA,TRBV11-2,TRBJ1-1,NA,14,CASSLYRAYTEAFF,TGTGCCAGCAGCTTATACAGGGCATACACTGAAGCTTTCTTT
many,TRBV7-9,TRBJ1-5,TRBD1,16,CASSLVTGGDNQPQHF,TGTGCCAGCAGCTTAGTAACAGGGGGTGACAATCAGCCCCAGCATTTT
many,TRBV29-1,TRBJ2-3,NA,14,CSVGPSAMIDTQYF,TGCAGCGTTGGCCCTTCTGCCATGATTGATACGCAGTATTTT
few,TRBV7-9,TRBJ1-5,TRBD1,16,CAGSAGGLWGNQPQHF,TGTGCCGGCAGCGCAGGGGGCCTTTGGGGCAATCAGCCCCAGCATTTT
NA,TRBV7-2,TRBJ2-1,NA,18,CASSSLRLGRNPYNEQFF,TGTGCCAGCAGCTCCCTACGACTAGGCCGGAACCCCTACAATGAGCAGTTCTTC
many,TRBV7-9,TRBJ2-3,NA,12,CASSDYSRTQYF,TGTGCCAGCAGCGACTATAGCCGTACGCAGTATTTT
NA,TRBV6-5,TRBJ2-1,NA,14,CASSKRTPYNEQFF,TGTGCCAGCAGTAAGAGGACTCCCTACAATGAGCAGTTCTTC
NA,TRBV11-2,TRBJ2-3,NA,15,CASGSLADGGDTQYF,TGTGCCAGCGGCTCCCTGGCCGACGGGGGAGATACGCAGTATTTT
many,TRBV29-1,TRBJ2-2,TRBD1,13,CSGQGDTPGELFF,TGCAGCGGACAGGGTGATACTCCCGGGGAGCTGTTTTTT